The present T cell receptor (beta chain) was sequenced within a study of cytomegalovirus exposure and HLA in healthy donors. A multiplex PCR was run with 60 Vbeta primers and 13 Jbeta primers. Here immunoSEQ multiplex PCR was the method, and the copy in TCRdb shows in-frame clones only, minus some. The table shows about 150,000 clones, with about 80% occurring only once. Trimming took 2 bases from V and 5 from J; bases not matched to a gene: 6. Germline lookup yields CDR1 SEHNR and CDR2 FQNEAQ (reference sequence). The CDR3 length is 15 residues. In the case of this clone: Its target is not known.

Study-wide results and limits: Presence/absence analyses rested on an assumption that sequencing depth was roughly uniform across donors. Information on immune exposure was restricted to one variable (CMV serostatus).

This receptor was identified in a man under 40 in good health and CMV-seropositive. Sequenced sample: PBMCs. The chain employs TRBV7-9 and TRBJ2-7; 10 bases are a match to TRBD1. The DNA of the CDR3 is TGTGCCAGCAGCTTACTCGGGACAGGGGTTAACGAGCAGTACTTC. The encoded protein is CASSLLGTGVNEQYF.